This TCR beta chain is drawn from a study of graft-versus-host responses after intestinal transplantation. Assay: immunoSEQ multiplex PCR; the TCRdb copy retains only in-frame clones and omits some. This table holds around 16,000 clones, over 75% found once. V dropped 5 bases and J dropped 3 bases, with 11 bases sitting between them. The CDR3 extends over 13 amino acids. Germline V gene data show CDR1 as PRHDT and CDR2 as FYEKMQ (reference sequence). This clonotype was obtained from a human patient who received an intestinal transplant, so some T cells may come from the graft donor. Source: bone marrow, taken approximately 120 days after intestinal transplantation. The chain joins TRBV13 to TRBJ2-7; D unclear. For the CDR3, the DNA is TGTGCCAGCAGCCCTTCTTCTCGCTACGAGCAGTACTTC. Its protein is CASSPSSRYEQYF.